This note documents a single T cell receptor beta chain sequence. The target antigen is unknown. The sample originates from a study of T cells after yellow fever vaccination. Regarding the study as a whole: Primary-vaccination clones mostly resurfaced post-booster (more than 95% CD4, roughly 87% CD8). The secondary response was weaker, and its peak arrived faster, on day 5 versus 15.

Each CDR3 protein gets one entry after TCRdb re-called the 5' RACE reads with MiXCR. The sample contains approximately 120,000 distinct CDR3 sequences, roughly 9% of which appear only once. The source is a man aged 18 to 30 who received the YFV17D yellow fever vaccine. Here the sequenced sample was CD8+ T cells sorted from PBMCs, taken on the day of the yellow fever booster vaccination.

This chain's CDR3 is CASRTGDPYSGYTF. The DNA of the CDR3 is TGTGCCAGTAGGACAGGGGACCCGTATAGTGGCTACACCTTC. V usage is TRBV19 and J usage is TRBJ1-2; TRBD1 matches 8 bases. V trimming: 6 bases; J trimming: 7 bases; junction bases outside the gene matches: 10. The CDR3 spans 14 residues. Germline loops: CDR1 LNHDA, CDR2 SQIVND (reference sequence).